This T cell receptor (beta chain) was recovered during a study of cytomegalovirus exposure and HLA in healthy donors. Looked up from germline, CDR1 is LNHDA and CDR2 is SQIVND (reference sequence). V shed 8 bases and J shed 3 bases, with 23 bases lying between them. The CDR3 contains 16 residues. The PCR contained 60 Vbeta and 13 Jbeta primers. The data were produced by immunoSEQ multiplex PCR, yet TCRdb's version contains in-frame clones alone and is incomplete. There are about 150,000 clones in the sample; around 83% occur only once, and approximately 2.5% lies in the top ten. This sequence joins TRBV19 and TRBJ2-7, with TRBD2 as a possible D gene (6 bases). Sequences were obtained from PBMCs. The source is a man aged 25-45 years in good health and CMV-seropositive. In DNA form, the CDR3 reads TGTGCCAGTCGATATACCGGGACGGCGGGATTCTACGAGCAGTACTTC. It encodes CASRYTGTAGFYEQYF.